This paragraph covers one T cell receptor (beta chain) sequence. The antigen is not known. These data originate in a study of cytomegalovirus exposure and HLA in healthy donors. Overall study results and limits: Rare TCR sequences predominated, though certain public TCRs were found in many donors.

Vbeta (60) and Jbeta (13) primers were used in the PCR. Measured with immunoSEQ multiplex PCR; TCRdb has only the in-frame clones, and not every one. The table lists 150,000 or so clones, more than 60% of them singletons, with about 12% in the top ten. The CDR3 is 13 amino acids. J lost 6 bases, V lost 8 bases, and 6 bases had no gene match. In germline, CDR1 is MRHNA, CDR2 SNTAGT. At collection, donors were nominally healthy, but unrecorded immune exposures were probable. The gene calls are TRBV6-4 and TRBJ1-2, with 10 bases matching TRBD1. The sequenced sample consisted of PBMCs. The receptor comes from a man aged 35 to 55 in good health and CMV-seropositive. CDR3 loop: CASRGQGFNGYTF. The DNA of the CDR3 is TGTGCCAGCCGGGGACAGGGGTTCAATGGCTACACCTTC.